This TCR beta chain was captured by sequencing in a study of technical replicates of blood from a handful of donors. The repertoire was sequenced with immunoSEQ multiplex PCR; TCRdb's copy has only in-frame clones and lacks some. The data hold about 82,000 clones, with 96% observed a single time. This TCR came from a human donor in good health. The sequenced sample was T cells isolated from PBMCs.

The CDR3 DNA reads as TGTGCCAGCAGCGAGGGACTAGCGGGAGGGATCACAGATACGCAGTATTTT. Residues: CASSEGLAGGITDTQYF. The chain employs TRBV9 and TRBJ2-3, with 16 bases that match TRBD2. The CDR3 runs to 17 residues. Germline CDR1 and CDR2: SGDLS and YYNGEE. V trimming: 3 bases; J trimming: 2 bases; junction bases outside the gene matches: 3.